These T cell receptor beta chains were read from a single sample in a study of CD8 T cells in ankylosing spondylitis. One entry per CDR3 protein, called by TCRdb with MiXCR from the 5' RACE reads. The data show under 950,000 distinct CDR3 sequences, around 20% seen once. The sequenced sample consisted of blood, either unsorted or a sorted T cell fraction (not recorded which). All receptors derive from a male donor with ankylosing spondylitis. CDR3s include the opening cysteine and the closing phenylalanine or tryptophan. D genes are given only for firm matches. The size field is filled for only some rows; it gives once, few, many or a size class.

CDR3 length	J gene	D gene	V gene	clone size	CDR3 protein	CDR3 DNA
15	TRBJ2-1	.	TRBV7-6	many	CASSLLGAGYNEQFF	TGTGCCAGCAGCTTACTGGGGGCCGGCTACAATGAGCAGTTCTTC
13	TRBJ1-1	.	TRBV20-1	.	CSALGAGYTEAFF	TGCAGTGCCCTGGGGGCAGGATACACTGAAGCTTTCTTT
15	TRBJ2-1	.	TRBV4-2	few	CASSQEGGNYNEQFF	TGTGCCAGCAGCCAAGAAGGCGGGAACTACAATGAGCAGTTCTTC
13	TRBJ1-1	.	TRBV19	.	CASSQGITLEAFF	TGTGCCAGTAGTCAGGGTATAACTTTGGAGGCTTTCTTT
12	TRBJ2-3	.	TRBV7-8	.	CASSEAQDTQYF	TGTGCCAGCAGCGAGGCCCAGGATACGCAGTATTTT
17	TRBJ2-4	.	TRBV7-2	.	CASSLARQLLAKNIQYF	TGTGCCAGCAGCTTAGCGAGGCAGCTGCTAGCCAAAAACATTCAGTACTTC
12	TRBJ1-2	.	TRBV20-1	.	CSASFDSYGYTF	TGCAGTGCTAGTTTTGACAGCTATGGCTACACCTTC
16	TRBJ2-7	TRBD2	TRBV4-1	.	CASSGGLAGAVYEQYF	TGCGCCAGCAGCGGGGGACTAGCGGGGGCTGTCTACGAGCAGTACTTC
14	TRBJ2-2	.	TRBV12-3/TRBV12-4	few	CASSSGVHTGELFF	TGTGCCAGCAGTTCAGGGGTCCACACCGGGGAGCTGTTTTTT
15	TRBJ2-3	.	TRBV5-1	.	CASRPDRMSTDTQYF	TGCGCCAGCCGACCTGACAGGATGAGCACAGATACGCAGTATTTT
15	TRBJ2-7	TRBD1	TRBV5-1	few	CASSTTGGDSYEQYF	TGCGCCAGCAGCACGACAGGGGGCGACTCCTACGAGCAGTACTTC
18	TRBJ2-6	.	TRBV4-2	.	CASSQQGQTSSGANVLTF	TGTGCCAGCAGCCAACAGGGACAGACTAGCTCTGGGGCCAACGTCCTGACTTTC
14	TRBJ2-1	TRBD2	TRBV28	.	CASTSGTLSNEQFF	TGTGCCAGCACTAGCGGGACCTTGTCCAATGAGCAGTTCTTC
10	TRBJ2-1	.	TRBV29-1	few	CSGSTNEQFF	TGCAGCGGTTCCACCAATGAGCAGTTCTTC
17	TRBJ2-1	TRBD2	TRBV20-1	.	CSAPRRTSGSSYNEQFF	TGCAGTGCTCCTAGACGGACTAGCGGATCCTCCTACAATGAGCAGTTCTTC
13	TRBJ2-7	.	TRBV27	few	CASSPTDLYEQYF	TGTGCCAGCAGTCCGACGGACCTATACGAGCAGTACTTC
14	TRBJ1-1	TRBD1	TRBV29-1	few	CSVDAFAGGTEAFF	TGCAGCGTGGATGCTTTCGCAGGGGGCACTGAAGCTTTCTTT
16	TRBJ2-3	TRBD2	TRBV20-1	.	CSARKGLAGISDTQYF	TGCAGTGCTAGAAAGGGACTAGCGGGGATATCAGATACGCAGTATTTT
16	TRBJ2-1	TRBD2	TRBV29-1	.	CSVQLMGLAGVGEQFF	TGCAGCGTTCAACTCATGGGACTAGCGGGAGTTGGTGAGCAGTTCTTC
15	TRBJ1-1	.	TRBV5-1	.	CASSSTPQGGAEAFF	TGCGCCAGCAGCTCAACACCACAGGGAGGAGCTGAAGCTTTCTTT
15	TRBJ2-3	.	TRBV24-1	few	CATSDPDRYTDTQYF	TGTGCCACCAGTGACCCCGACCGGTACACAGATACGCAGTATTTT
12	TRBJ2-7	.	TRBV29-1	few	CSVGEAYYEQYF	TGCAGCGTTGGTGAGGCATACTACGAGCAGTACTTC
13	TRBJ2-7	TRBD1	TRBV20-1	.	CSAQLRGSYEQYF	TGCAGTGCTCAACTCAGGGGGTCCTACGAGCAGTACTTC
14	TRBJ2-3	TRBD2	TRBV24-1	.	CATSSSGRPDTQYF	TGTGCCACCAGTAGTAGCGGGAGGCCAGATACGCAGTATTTT
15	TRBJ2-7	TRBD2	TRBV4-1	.	CASSLGTISAYEQYF	TGCGCCAGCAGCCTTGGGACTATTAGCGCCTACGAGCAGTACTTC
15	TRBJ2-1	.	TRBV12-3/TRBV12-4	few	CASSRLGVLGDEQFF	TGTGCCAGCAGTCGCCTCGGGGTCCTGGGCGATGAGCAGTTCTTC
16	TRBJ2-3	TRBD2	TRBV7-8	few	CASSFSGGYPRDTQYF	TGTGCCAGCAGCTTTAGCGGGGGATATCCCCGTGATACGCAGTATTTT
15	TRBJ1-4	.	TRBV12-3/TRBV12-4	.	CASSLAPGPREKLFF	TGTGCCAGCAGTTTAGCGCCAGGCCCACGAGAAAAACTGTTTTTT
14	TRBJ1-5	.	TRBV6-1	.	CASGSRVGFQPQHF	TGTGCCAGCGGGAGCAGGGTAGGGTTCCAGCCCCAGCATTTT
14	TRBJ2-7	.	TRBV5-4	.	CASSLGESSYEQYF	TGTGCCAGCAGCTTGGGAGAGAGCTCCTACGAGCAGTACTTC
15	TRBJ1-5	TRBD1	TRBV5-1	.	CASSLAGGAGQPQHF	TGCGCCAGCAGCTTGGCAGGGGGCGCGGGTCAGCCCCAGCATTTT
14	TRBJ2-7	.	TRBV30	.	CAWSAGGGSYEQYF	TGTGCCTGGAGTGCAGGAGGGGGCTCCTACGAGCAGTACTTC
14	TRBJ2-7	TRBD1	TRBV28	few	CASSRTGQGGEQYF	TGTGCCAGCAGTCGCACGGGACAGGGAGGCGAGCAGTACTTC
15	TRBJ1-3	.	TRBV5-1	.	CASSLSGRAGDTIYF	TGCGCCAGCAGCTTGAGCGGCAGGGCGGGGGACACCATATATTTT
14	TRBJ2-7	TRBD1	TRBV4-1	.	CASSLKGQGHEQYF	TGCGCCAGCAGCCTTAAGGGACAGGGACACGAGCAGTACTTC
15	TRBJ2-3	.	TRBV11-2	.	CASSHPGRITDTQYF	TGTGCCAGCAGCCATCCGGGACGCATCACAGATACGCAGTATTTT
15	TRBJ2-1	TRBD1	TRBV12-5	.	CASGLVGTEYNEQFF	TGTGCTAGTGGTTTGGTAGGGACAGAGTACAATGAGCAGTTCTTC
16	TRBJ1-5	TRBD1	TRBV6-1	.	CASSPIQGVGRQPQHF	TGTGCCAGCAGCCCTATACAGGGGGTAGGGCGTCAGCCCCAGCATTTT
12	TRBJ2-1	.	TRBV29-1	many	CSAAPPHNEQFF	TGCAGCGCCGCCCCGCCCCACAATGAGCAGTTCTTC
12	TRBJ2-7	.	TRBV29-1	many	CSAAWSSYEQYF	TGCAGCGCCGCGTGGAGCTCCTACGAGCAGTACTTC
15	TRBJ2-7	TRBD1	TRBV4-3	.	CASSHMTGDLNEQYF	TGCGCCAGCAGCCACATGACAGGGGATCTAAACGAGCAGTACTTC
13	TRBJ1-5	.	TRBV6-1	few	CASRQGNNQPQHF	TGTGCCAGCAGACAGGGAAACAATCAGCCCCAGCATTTT
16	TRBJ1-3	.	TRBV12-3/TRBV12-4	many	CASSPPVKGVRNTIYF	TGTGCCAGCAGTCCGCCCGTGAAGGGGGTCAGAAACACCATATATTTT
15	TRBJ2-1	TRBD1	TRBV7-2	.	CASSNDRGSYNEQFF	TGTGCCAGCAGCAACGACAGGGGATCCTACAATGAGCAGTTCTTC
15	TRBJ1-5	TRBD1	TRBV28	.	CASTGTAKSDQPQHF	TGTGCCAGCACGGGGACAGCCAAAAGCGATCAGCCCCAGCATTTT